The TCR beta chain under discussion was sequenced for a study of tumor T cells in aggressive B-cell lymphoma. Germline assignment: CDR1 SNHLY and CDR2 FYNNEI. Between the trimmed V and J ends, which lost 10 bases and 1 base, there was a span of 16 bases. CDR3 length: 14 residues. This clone was detected only once. This table comes from immunoSEQ multiplex PCR, and its TCRdb copy is limited to in-frame clones, with some not included. Seen here are around 1,100 clones, about 97% observed once, and the top ten hold approximately 4.2%. The sequenced sample was tumor tissue. The chain recombines TRBV2 with TRBJ1-1; a possible D gene is TRBD1 (6 bases). This sequence originates from an adult with diffuse large B cell lymphoma. The CDR3 region has the DNA TGTGCCACCAACAGAATAGGGGGGAACACTGAAGCTTTCTTT. This encodes CATNRIGGNTEAFF. The complete variable domain, with remaining parts taken from reference TRBV2 and TRBJ1-1, reads EPEVTQTPSHQVTQMGQEVILRCVPISNHLYFYWYRQILGQKVEFLVSFYNNEISEKSEIFDDQFSVERPDGSNFTLKIRSTKLEDSAMYFCATNRIGGNTEAFFGQGTRLTVV.